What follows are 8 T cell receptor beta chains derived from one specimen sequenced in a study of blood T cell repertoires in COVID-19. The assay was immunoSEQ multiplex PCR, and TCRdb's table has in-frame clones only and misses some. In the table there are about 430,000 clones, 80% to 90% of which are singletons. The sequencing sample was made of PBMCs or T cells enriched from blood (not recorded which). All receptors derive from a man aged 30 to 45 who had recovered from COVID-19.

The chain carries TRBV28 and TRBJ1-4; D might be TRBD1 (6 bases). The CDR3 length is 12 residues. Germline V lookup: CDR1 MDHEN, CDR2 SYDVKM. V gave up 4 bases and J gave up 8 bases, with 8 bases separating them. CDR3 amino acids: CASSYDREKLFF. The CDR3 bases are TGTGCCAGCAGTTATGACAGGGAAAAACTGTTTTTT.

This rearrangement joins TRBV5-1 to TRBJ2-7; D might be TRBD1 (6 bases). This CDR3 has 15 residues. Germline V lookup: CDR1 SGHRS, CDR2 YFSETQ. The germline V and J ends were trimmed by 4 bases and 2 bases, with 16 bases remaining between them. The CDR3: CASSRGTRGPYEQYF. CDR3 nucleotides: TGCGCCAGCAGCCGTGGGACAAGAGGTCCCTACGAGCAGTACTTC.

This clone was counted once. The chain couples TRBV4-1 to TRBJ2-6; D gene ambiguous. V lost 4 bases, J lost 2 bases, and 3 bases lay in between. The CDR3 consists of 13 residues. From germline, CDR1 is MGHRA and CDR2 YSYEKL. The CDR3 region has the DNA TGCGCCAGCAGCCCTACTGGGGCCAACGTCCTGACTTTC. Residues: CASSPTGANVLTF.

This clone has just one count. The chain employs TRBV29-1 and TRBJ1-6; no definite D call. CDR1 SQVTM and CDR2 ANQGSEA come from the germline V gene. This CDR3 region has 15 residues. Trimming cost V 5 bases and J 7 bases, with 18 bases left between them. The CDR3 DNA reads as TGCAGCGTTTGGTCGCTGAGGGTGTTGAATTCACCCCTCCACTTT. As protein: CSVWSLRVLNSPLHF.

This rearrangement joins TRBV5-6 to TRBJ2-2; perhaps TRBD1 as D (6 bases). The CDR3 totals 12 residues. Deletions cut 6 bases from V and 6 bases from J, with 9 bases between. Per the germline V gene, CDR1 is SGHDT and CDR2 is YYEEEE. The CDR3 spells CASTQGPGELFF. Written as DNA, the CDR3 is TGTGCCAGCACACAGGGTCCCGGGGAGCTGTTTTTT.

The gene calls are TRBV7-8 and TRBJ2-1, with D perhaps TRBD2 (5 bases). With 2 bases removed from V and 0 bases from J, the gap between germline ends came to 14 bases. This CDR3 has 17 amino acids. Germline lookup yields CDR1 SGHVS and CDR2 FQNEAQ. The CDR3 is CASSLLNQRSSYNEQFF. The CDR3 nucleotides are TGTGCCAGCAGCTTACTAAATCAGCGGAGCTCCTACAATGAGCAGTTCTTC.

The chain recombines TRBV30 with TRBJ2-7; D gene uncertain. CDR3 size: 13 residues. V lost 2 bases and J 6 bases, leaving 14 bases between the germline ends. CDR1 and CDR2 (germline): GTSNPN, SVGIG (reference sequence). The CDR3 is CAWSFKSVGEQYF. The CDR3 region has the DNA TGTGCCTGGAGTTTCAAGAGTGTTGGCGAGCAGTACTTC. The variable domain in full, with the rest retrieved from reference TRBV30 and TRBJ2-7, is SQTIHQWPATLVQPVGSPLSLECTVEGTSNPNLYWYRQAAGRGLQLLFYSVGIGQISSEVPQNLSASRPQDRQFILSSKKLLLSDSGFYLCAWSFKSVGEQYFGPGTRLTVT.

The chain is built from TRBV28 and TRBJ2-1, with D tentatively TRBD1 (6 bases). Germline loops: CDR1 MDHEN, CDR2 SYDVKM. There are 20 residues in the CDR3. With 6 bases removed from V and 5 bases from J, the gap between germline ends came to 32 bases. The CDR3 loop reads CASSSKKTGLGNWWHNEQFF. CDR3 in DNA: TGTGCCAGCAGCTCTAAGAAGACAGGATTGGGGAATTGGTGGCACAATGAGCAGTTCTTC.